This note documents a single TCR beta chain sequence. What it binds is unknown. This record belongs to a study of cytomegalovirus exposure and HLA in healthy donors. Study observations and caveats: The later analysis indicated that the majority of CMV-associated TCR beta chains appeared HLA-restricted.

In the PCR, 60 Vbeta and 13 Jbeta primers were used. Clones were sequenced by immunoSEQ multiplex PCR, and TCRdb holds only the in-frame ones, with some missing. Of roughly 79,000 clones listed, 70% to 75% were seen once; the top ten hold roughly 6.2%. The CDR3 is made up of 14 amino acids. Losses at the gene ends were 4 bases for V and 5 bases for J; bases not matched to a gene: 5. The germline gives CDR1 ENHRY, CDR2 SYGVKD. The sequenced sample was PBMCs. The chain joins TRBV10-3 to TRBJ2-5; 9 bases match TRBD2. This TCR was sampled from a woman aged 50 to 60 in good health and CMV-seropositive. CDR3 loop: CAISASGNWETQYF. CDR3 bases: TGTGCCATCAGTGCTAGCGGGAATTGGGAGACCCAGTACTTC.